These 28 T cell receptor beta chains share one sample of origin, sequenced in a study of CD8 T cells in ankylosing spondylitis. TCRdb fed the 5' RACE reads into MiXCR, producing one record per CDR3 protein. The sample yields some 250,000 distinct CDR3 sequences, roughly 25% seen once. Input material: blood, either unsorted or a sorted T cell fraction (not recorded which). The source of these receptors is a male donor with ankylosing spondylitis or in good health (not recorded which).

This clonotype came up a few times. Sequence at one end of the junction differs from germline and may be a read error. The chain carries TRBV27 and TRBJ2-7; 7 bases are shared with TRBD1. The CDR3 spans 14 residues. Germline loops: CDR1 MNHEY, CDR2 SMNVEV (reference sequence). The CDR3: CATGTESASFEQYF. CDR3 bases: TGTGCCACCGGGACAGAGTCTGCCTCCTTCGAGCAGTACTTC.

There are many counts of this clonotype. The rearrangement links TRBV29-1 to TRBJ2-1; TRBD2 might be the D (5 bases). The CDR3 sequence is 14 residues long. Germline CDR1 and CDR2: SQVTM and ANQGSEA. V shed 4 bases and J shed 8 bases, with 18 bases lying between them. As DNA, the CDR3 is TGCAGCGTTGTGAGAACCGGGGTGGGCTATGAGCAGTTCTTC. Its translation is CSVVRTGVGYEQFF.

The CDR3 coding sequence is TGCAGTGCTAGGACAGGCCAAGTATATACCAATGAGCAGTTCTTC. This codes for CSARTGQVYTNEQFF. The V gene is TRBV20-1, the J gene TRBJ2-1; D is perhaps TRBD1 (6 bases). The length of the CDR3 is 15 residues. Trimming took off 3 bases at V and 6 bases at J, with 18 bases between the two ends. Germline assignment: CDR1 DFQATT and CDR2 SNEGSKA (reference sequence).

CDR3 coding DNA: TGTGCCAGCAGAGACAGGGCCCCAGATACGCAGTATTTT. Residues: CASRDRAPDTQYF. The chain carries TRBV27 and TRBJ2-3; 7 bases are shared with TRBD1. V lost 6 bases, J lost 4 bases, and 4 bases stayed unmatched. Germline V gene lookup returns CDR1 MNHEY and CDR2 SMNVEV (reference sequence). The CDR3 contains 13 residues.

This clonotype has just a few counts. The chain uses TRBV6-1 and TRBJ2-7, with 7 bases identical to TRBD2. V trimming: 0 bases; J trimming: 4 bases; junction bases outside the gene matches: 3. Germline assignment: CDR1 MNHNS and CDR2 SASEGT. This CDR3 has 14 residues. The CDR3 region is CASSEAGGSYEQYF. In DNA, the CDR3 is TGTGCCAGCAGTGAAGCGGGAGGGAGTTACGAGCAGTACTTC.

This sequence joins TRBV6-2 or TRBV6-3 and TRBJ2-5; TRBD2 is a possible D gene (7 bases). Germline V gene lookup returns CDR1 MNHEY and CDR2 SVGEGT. Trimming removed 6 bases from V and 4 bases from J, with 24 bases in between. The CDR3 extends over 17 amino acids. This CDR3 reads CASSTPTGGRYGETQYF. DNA for the CDR3: TGTGCCAGCAGCACCCCCACGGGGGGCAGATATGGAGAGACCCAGTACTTC.

This clonotype has more than one count but fewer than ten. The genes are TRBV20-1 and TRBJ2-1; D is perhaps TRBD1 (5 bases). Germline V gene lookup returns CDR1 DFQATT and CDR2 SNEGSKA (reference sequence). V lost 6 bases, J lost 0 bases, and 12 bases lay in between. This CDR3 comprises 14 residues. CDR3 protein: CSAAGPSSYNEQFF. In nucleotides, the CDR3 is TGCAGTGCCGCAGGGCCTAGCTCCTACAATGAGCAGTTCTTC.

The table lists this clonotype with a few counts. The chain couples TRBV10-3 to TRBJ1-2; D call uncertain. CDR3 length: 13 residues. Germline CDR1 reads ENHRY; CDR2 reads SYGVKD. V was cut by 4 bases and J by 4 bases, with 10 bases left in between. The CDR3 DNA reads TGTGCCATCAGTGTTACCGGGCTCTATGGCTACACCTTC. Residues: CAISVTGLYGYTF.

A few counts support this clonotype. The V and J genes are TRBV6-1 and TRBJ1-2; 7 positions match TRBD1. Losses at the gene ends were 7 bases for V and 6 bases for J; bases not matched to a gene: 11. This CDR3 spans 14 amino acids. CDR1 MNHNS and CDR2 SASEGT come from the germline V gene. The CDR3 region is CASTPRDRDHGYTF. CDR3 in DNA: TGTGCCAGCACCCCCCGGGACAGAGACCATGGCTACACCTTC.

This clonotype was detected many times. The CDR3 is CASSLEAGNSNEQYF. CDR3 DNA: TGTGCCAGCAGCTTAGAGGCAGGGAACAGCAACGAGCAGTACTTC. This chain uses TRBV7-9 with TRBJ2-7, with a weak D call TRBD1 (5 bases). The germline gives CDR1 SEHNR, CDR2 FQNEAQ (reference sequence). The CDR3 is 15 amino acids. V was pared by 1 base and J by 5 bases, with 15 bases between.

This clonotype was found a few times. J is TRBJ2-1 and V is TRBV9, with no clear D. The germline V and J ends were trimmed by 0 bases and 5 bases, with 0 bases remaining between them. The CDR3 sequence is 11 residues long. Germline V gene lookup returns CDR1 SGDLS and CDR2 YYNGEE. The CDR3 sequence is CASSVDNEQFF. In nucleotides, the CDR3 is TGTGCCAGCAGCGTAGACAATGAGCAGTTCTTC.

Ten or more counts support this clonotype. The gene calls are TRBV3-1 and TRBJ2-7; D gene unclear. With 0 bases removed from V and 7 bases from J, the gap between germline ends came to 7 bases. In germline, CDR1 is LGHDT, CDR2 YNNKEL (reference sequence). CDR3 size: 12 residues. In DNA, the CDR3 is TGTGCCAGCAGCCAAGAGGATTTAGAGCAGTACTTC. Protein sequence: CASSQEDLEQYF.

The chain links TRBV5-1 to TRBJ2-5; weak D call: TRBD1 (6 bases). CDR3 size: 13 residues. Germline lookup yields CDR1 SGHRS and CDR2 YFSETQ. Trimming stripped 3 bases from V and 4 bases from J, with 10 bases between. CDR3 DNA sequence: TGCGCCAGCAGCTCAGGGGTTGGAGAGACCCAGTACTTC. It is translated as CASSSGVGETQYF.

This clonotype was seen repeatedly, ten times or more. This chain uses TRBV18 with TRBJ1-1; D is unclear. Germline V gene sequence: CDR1 KGHSH, CDR2 LQKENI. Deletions cut 3 bases from V and 1 base from J, with 6 bases between. The CDR3 runs 13 residues. In nucleotides, the CDR3 is TGTGCCAGCTCACCGAGTGGGAACACTGAAGCTTTCTTT. It is translated as CASSPSGNTEAFF.

This rearrangement joins TRBV7-9 to TRBJ1-1, with D tentatively TRBD1 (5 bases). The V and J ends lost 11 bases and 1 base respectively, with 14 bases between them. This CDR3 spans 13 amino acids. Germline V gives CDR1 SEHNR, CDR2 FQNEAQ (reference sequence). The chain's CDR3 is CAGTRTSNTEAFF. CDR3 nucleotide sequence: TGTGCCGGGACGAGGACTTCGAACACTGAAGCTTTCTTT.

This clonotype appeared many times. The chain joins TRBV28 to TRBJ2-5; 7 bases are a match to TRBD1. Germline V gives CDR1 MDHEN, CDR2 SYDVKM. CDR3 size: 15 residues. The J segment lost 2 bases and the V segment lost 4 bases, leaving 7 bases of the junction unmatched. The CDR3 region has the DNA TGTGCCAGCAGTTCGCAACGGGACAGACAAGAGACCCAGTACTTC. It translates to CASSSQRDRQETQYF.

This clonotype was seen many times. This chain links TRBV24-1 with TRBJ2-1; TRBD2 matches 8 bases. CDR1 and CDR2 from the germline V gene are KGHDR and SFDVKD. Trimming at V came to 3 bases and at J to 5 bases, leaving 8 bases not matched to a gene. CDR3 length equals 16 residues. For the CDR3, the DNA is TGTGCCACCAGTGATATGACGGGGGGGCGGGACAATGAGCAGTTCTTC. It specifies CATSDMTGGRDNEQFF.

The gene calls are TRBV2 and TRBJ2-3; 8 bases agree with TRBD2. With V trimmed by 4 bases and J by 5 bases, 5 bases remained unmatched. Germline V lookup: CDR1 SNHLY, CDR2 FYNNEI. The CDR3 is made up of 14 amino acids. Written as DNA, the CDR3 is TGTGCCAGCAGTGCCACGGGGGGGCGAGATACGCAGTATTTT. Amino acid sequence: CASSATGGRDTQYF.

This clonotype has more than one count but fewer than ten. The chain joins TRBV20-1 to TRBJ2-5, with TRBD2 matching 7 bases. The CDR3 spans 14 residues. CDR1 and CDR2 (germline): DFQATT, SNEGSKA (reference sequence). Trimming at V came to 1 base and at J to 5 bases, leaving 7 bases not matched to a gene. The CDR3 region is CSARVPGGWETQYF. The CDR3 region has the DNA TGCAGTGCTAGAGTACCGGGGGGTTGGGAGACCCAGTACTTC.

The chain combines TRBV12-3 or TRBV12-4 with TRBJ1-1; D remains unclear. The CDR3 totals 13 residues. Trimming shortened V by 2 bases and J by 6 bases, and 10 bases separated the two germline ends. The DNA of the CDR3 is TGTGCCAGCAGTTTACAGAGTTCCGCTGAAGCTTTCTTT. Amino acids: CASSLQSSAEAFF.

This clonotype was counted a few times. This sequence joins TRBV20-1 and TRBJ1-1, with D unclear. V was clipped by 5 bases and J by 0 bases, with 1 base between them. The CDR3 contains 10 residues. Germline values: CDR1 DFQATT, CDR2 SNEGSKA (reference sequence). CDR3 nucleotide sequence: TGCAGTGCTGTGAACACTGAAGCTTTCTTT. Translated, it gives CSAVNTEAFF.

This clonotype was counted at least ten times. The chain recombines TRBV12-3 or TRBV12-4 with TRBJ1-3, with 7 positions matching TRBD1. The CDR3 consists of 15 residues. V lost 6 bases and J lost 2; bases outside the gene matches: 7. DNA of the CDR3: TGTGCCAGCAGCCCCGAAGGACAGGCTGGAAACACCATATATTTT. Translating gives CASSPEGQAGNTIYF.

The rearrangement joins TRBV7-9 to TRBJ2-1; a weak D match, TRBD1 (6 bases). Germline CDR1 and CDR2: SEHNR and FQNEAQ (reference sequence). The CDR3 has 12 amino acids. Trimming took off 5 bases at V and 8 bases at J, with 10 bases between the two ends. The CDR3 DNA reads TGTGCCAGCAGCACCACAGGGTATGAGCAGTTCTTC. This encodes CASSTTGYEQFF. Complete variable domain (other parts from reference TRBV7-9 and TRBJ2-1): DTGVSQNPRHKITKRGQNVTFRCDPISEHNRLYWYRQTLGQGPEFLTYFQNEAQLEKSRLLSDRFSAERPKGSFSTLEIQRTEQGDSAMYLCASSTTGYEQFFGPGTRLTVL.

This clonotype showed up many times. The chain employs TRBV18 and TRBJ2-7, with 7 bases matching TRBD1. The CDR3 sequence is 15 residues long. V shed 6 bases, J shed 6 bases, and the junction held 14 bases outside the gene matches. The germline CDR1 and CDR2 sequences are KGHSH and LQKENI. In nucleotides, the CDR3 is TGTGCCAGCTCTAGATCTCAGGGGGAATTGGGCGAGCAGTACTTC. This sequence encodes CASSRSQGELGEQYF. The full variable domain, rest sourced from reference TRBV18 and TRBJ2-7, is NAGVMQNPRHLVRRRGQEARLRCSPMKGHSHVYWYRQLPEEGLKFMVYLQKENIIDESGMPKERFSAEFPKEGPSILRIQQVVRGDSAAYFCASSRSQGELGEQYFGPGTRLTVT.

The chain couples TRBV29-1 to TRBJ2-5, with D perhaps TRBD1 (5 bases). The germline V gene encodes CDR1 SQVTM and CDR2 ANQGSEA. This CDR3 has 12 residues. With 4 bases removed from V and 2 bases from J, the gap between germline ends came to 8 bases. The CDR3 sequence is CSVAGSQETQYF. The CDR3 nucleotides read TGCAGCGTTGCAGGGTCACAAGAGACCCAGTACTTC.

The sample holds a few counts of this clonotype. A read error may produce the germline difference seen at one junction end. The chain links TRBV7-2 to TRBJ2-5, with a tentative D call TRBD2 (6 bases). Germline CDR1 is SGHTA and CDR2 is FQGNSA. The CDR3 has 14 residues. The CDR3 protein is CASSTTGSQGTQYF. The DNA for the CDR3 is TGTGCCAGCAGCACAACCGGGAGCCAAGGGACCCAGTACTTC.

This clonotype occurred many times. V gene TRBV29-1 combines with J gene TRBJ2-7; 8 nucleotides align to TRBD1. The CDR3 consists of 14 residues. Germline V gene lookup returns CDR1 SQVTM and CDR2 ANQGSEA. V was clipped by 4 bases and J by 4 bases; unmatched bases: 9. The CDR3 here is CSVVGGTGPYEQYF. CDR3 in DNA: TGCAGCGTTGTAGGAGGGACAGGTCCGTACGAGCAGTACTTC.

This clonotype appeared many times. The chain recombines TRBV5-1 with TRBJ2-7; 8 bases map to TRBD1. Germline-derived CDR1 and CDR2 are SGHRS and YFSETQ. V shed 6 bases, J shed 0 bases, and the junction held 8 bases outside the gene matches. The CDR3 loop spans 15 amino acids. The CDR3 DNA is TGCGCCAGCACCACCGGACAGGGCTTCTCCTACGAGCAGTACTTC. It specifies CASTTGQGFSYEQYF.